This TCR beta chain was sequenced in a study of beta chain features in type 1 diabetes. The study, taken as a whole, reports: No resolution was reached here on whether HLA type influences TCRB rearrangement. TCRB CDR3s from Type 1 diabetes patients were moderately but significantly shorter in all four CD4+ subsets.

V shed 2 bases and J shed 0 bases, with 10 bases lying between them. The length of the CDR3 is 15 residues. From germline, CDR1 is GTSNPN and CDR2 SVGIG (reference sequence). Turning to this clone: Its cognate antigen is unknown.

Expressed TCRB transcripts got sequenced, as all isolated RNA was reverse transcribed. The table came from immunoSEQ multiplex PCR; TCRdb's copy has only in-frame clones and leaves some out. The data show some 150,000 clones, around 10% seen once. There was one heparinised blood draw per donor, averaging about 120 mL. Using CD45RO/CCR7/CD25/CD127/CD95/CD27, CD4+ naive, central memory, regulatory and stem cell-like memory cells were sorted. Sequencing used central memory CD4+ T cells from blood. This sequence originates from a man younger than 30 in good health. This sequence joins TRBV30 and TRBJ1-4, with D uncertain. The CDR3 protein is CAWSSGRSTNEKLFF. The DNA for the CDR3 is TGTGCCTGGAGTTCTGGACGGTCAACTAATGAAAAACTGTTTTTT.